This T cell receptor (beta chain) is from a study of patients and donors after allogeneic stem cell transplantation. This clonotype was seen repeatedly, ten times or more. Each CDR3 protein is one row after TCRdb ran MiXCR on the RT-PCR reads. The sample yields approximately 170,000 distinct CDR3 sequences, about 24% seen once. This CDR3 region has 12 residues. Germline V CDR1 and CDR2: DFQATT, SNEGSKA (reference sequence). The TCR originated in a human donor who was either an allogeneic HSCT recipient or a stem cell or donor lymphocyte infusion donor (not recorded which). It is not recorded whose cells these are; they may come from a transplant donor. The sequenced sample was blood, either unsorted or a sorted T cell fraction (not recorded which). This chain links TRBV20-1 with TRBJ1-1, with 9 bases lining up with TRBD1. CDR3 sequence (DNA): TGCATATCACAGGGGGCGAACACTGAAGCTTTCTTT. It is translated as CISQGANTEAFF.